This T cell receptor (beta chain) was captured in a study of control samples from healthy donors and cancer patients (dated by TCRdb to about 2020). V is trimmed back by 1 base and J by 2 bases, and the junction contains 6 bases that no gene match accounts for. Counted from cysteine to phenylalanine, this CDR3 has 18 amino acids. CDR3 DNA is the only sequence kept; it has 54 bases, read in frame from the first base. The germline V gene yields SGHVS for CDR1 and FQNEAQ for CDR2. Turning to this clone: Its antigen is still unknown. One base away there is no much larger clone; base qualities are not given.

Library method: the immunoSEQ multiplex PCR assay. In TCRdb, the immuneACCESS table is reduced to in-frame sequences with V and J assigned. These tables do not hold every clone; where another copy was compared, an unresolved V gene accounts for under half, and the others remain unexplained. Across this sample there are about 88,000 clones, with approximately 93% seen only once. The top ten clones comprise 8% to 9.5% of the sample. The sequenced material came from blood. Rearrangement joined TRBV7-8 to TRBJ2-3; 13 nucleotides in the junction match TRBD2. The clonotype originates from a man younger than 35 in good health. CDR3 loop: CASSLGTSGGSFTDTQYF. The DNA sequence is given as TGTGCCAGCAGCTTAGGGACTAGCGGGGGCTCGTTCACAGATACGCAGTATTTT.